The 19 T cell receptor beta chains below come from one sample, sequenced in a study of T cells in Graves' hyperthyroidism and ophthalmopathy (dated by TCRdb to about 2019). The library was made by multiplex PCR. Sequencing relied on an Illumina HiSeq 2000. TCR beta CDR3 regions were amplified from RNA transcripts. For the first round of RT-PCR on the TCR CDR3, the HTBI primer set was used together with the Qiagen OneStep RT-PCR kit. TCRdb itself trimmed the public reads at Q25 with fastp, ran MiXCR and retained productive beta chains. CDR3 protein sequences are deduplicated, and each keeps its most common genes and DNA. The sample has 300,000 or so distinct CDR3 sequences on record, approximately 22% of them singletons. Of the sample, under 55% is held by the ten largest clones. The sequencing sample was made of blood. The receptors here all came from a woman in her forties or fifties with Graves' hyperthyroidism.

This clonotype came up a few times. The CDR3 DNA reads TGCGCCAGCAGCCAAACAGGGGAAGGGCCTGAAGCTTTCTTT. Its protein product is CASSQTGEGPEAFF. J is TRBJ1-1 and V is TRBV4-1; 7 positions match TRBD1. The CDR3 runs 14 residues. Germline V gene lookup returns CDR1 MGHRA and CDR2 YSYEKL. The V segment lost 2 bases and the J segment 6 bases; nucleotides outside the gene matches: 6.

The chain carries TRBV7-2 and TRBJ1-3, with 7 bases matching TRBD1. The germline V gene has CDR1 SGHTA and CDR2 FQGNSA. The CDR3 consists of 15 residues. The junction had 6 bases not matched to a gene; V was cut back by 3 bases and J by 4 bases. The CDR3 here is CASSFHRGLGNTIYF. CDR3 DNA: TGTGCCAGCAGCTTTCACAGGGGATTAGGAAACACCATATATTTT.

The V call is TRBV30, the J call TRBJ1-2, with D uncertain. Deletions cut 3 bases from V and 5 bases from J, with 19 bases between. Germline lookup yields CDR1 GTSNPN and CDR2 SVGIG (reference sequence). The CDR3 has 15 amino acids. CDR3 nucleotide sequence: TGTGCCTGGAGCGCCGGGCCCGAGATCATTTATGGCTACACCTTC. Protein product: CAWSAGPEIIYGYTF.

The chain couples TRBV2 to TRBJ1-6; D is uncertain. Germline lookup yields CDR1 SNHLY and CDR2 FYNNEI. This CDR3 is built from 15 residues. V was pared by 4 bases and J by 9 bases, with 16 bases between. CDR3 sequence (DNA): TGTGCCAGCAGTGCCCGGGCCCAGAGGAGTTCACCCCTCCACTTT. As protein: CASSARAQRSSPLHF. Full variable domain (outside the CDR3, taken from reference TRBV2 and TRBJ1-6): EPEVTQTPSHQVTQMGQEVILRCVPISNHLYFYWYRQILGQKVEFLVSFYNNEISEKSEIFDDQFSVERPDGSNFTLKIRSTKLEDSAMYFCASSARAQRSSPLHFGNGTRLTVT.

This clonotype was counted only a few times. This chain links TRBV24-1 with TRBJ2-3, with 8 bases fitting TRBD1. The CDR3 sequence is 15 residues long. Germline CDR1 reads KGHDR; CDR2 reads SFDVKD. J gave up 3 bases and V 4 bases, and 5 bases lay outside the gene matches. CDR3 amino acids: CATSEPRGHTDTQYF. Here the CDR3 DNA reads TGTGCCACCAGTGAACCCAGGGGGCATACAGATACGCAGTATTTT.

The chain joins TRBV30 to TRBJ1-4; a possible D gene is TRBD1 (5 bases). The CDR3 length is 14 residues. The germline V and J ends were trimmed by 6 bases and 6 bases, with 17 bases remaining between them. Germline loops: CDR1 GTSNPN, CDR2 SVGIG (reference sequence). CDR3: CACRGGNYYEKLFF. CDR3 DNA sequence: TGTGCCTGTCGGGGGGGGAACTACTATGAAAAACTGTTTTTT.

In this sample, this clonotype turned up many times. The junction shows a germline mismatch at one end, possibly a read error. The V and J genes are TRBV27 and TRBJ2-1; D unresolved. Germline CDR1 and CDR2: MNHEY and SMNVEV (reference sequence). This CDR3 is built from 12 residues. CDR3 DNA: TGCTTTGTTGGGGTACCCTACAATGAGCAGTTCTTC. Protein product: CFVGVPYNEQFF.

This clonotype was counted ten times or more. The chain employs TRBV5-1 and TRBJ2-5, with TRBD2 matching 7 bases. Unmatched junction bases numbered 14, after V lost 7 bases and J lost 8 bases. Germline V gene data show CDR1 as SGHRS and CDR2 as YFSETQ. The CDR3 has 14 amino acids. CDR3 nucleotides: TGCGCCAGCTACCTCAGCGGGACGCAGACAACCCAGTACTTC. This encodes CASYLSGTQTTQYF. The full variable domain, rest sourced from reference TRBV5-1 and TRBJ2-5, is KAGVTQTPRYLIKTRGQQVTLSCSPISGHRSVSWYQQTPGQGLQFLFEYFSETQRNKGNFPGRFSGRQFSNSRSEMNVSTLELGDSALYLCASYLSGTQTTQYFGPGTRLLVL.

This clonotype was seen repeatedly, ten times or more. J is TRBJ2-5 and V is TRBV3-1, with a weak D call TRBD2 (6 bases). Germline lookup yields CDR1 LGHDT and CDR2 YNNKEL (reference sequence). The CDR3 is 13 residues long. V was clipped by 4 bases and J by 7 bases, with 13 bases between them. CDR3 DNA sequence: TGTGCCAGCAGCCGAACTAGCATCGGGACCCAGTACTTC. It specifies CASSRTSIGTQYF.

This clonotype was picked up many times. CDR3 loop: CASSQQGSKNIQYF. The CDR3 DNA is TGTGCCAGCAGCCAACAGGGATCCAAAAACATTCAGTACTTC. V and J are TRBV5-5 and TRBJ2-4, with D possibly TRBD1 on 6 matching bases. V lost 4 bases to trimming and J lost 2 bases, with 10 bases between them. The germline CDR1 and CDR2 sequences are SGHKS and YYEKEE (reference sequence). CDR3 length: 14 amino acids.

This clonotype turned up a few times. V usage is TRBV5-6 and J usage is TRBJ1-5; D not certain. The germline CDR1 and CDR2 sequences are SGHDT and YYEEEE. Trimming stripped 1 base from V and 7 bases from J, with 12 bases between. CDR3 length equals 14 residues. CDR3 DNA sequence: TGTGCCAGCAGCTTGTACGGAGGAGGACAGCCCCAGCATTTT. Translating gives CASSLYGGGQPQHF.

J is TRBJ2-5 and V is TRBV14; D is ambiguous. The CDR3 has 13 residues. With 2 bases removed from V and 3 bases from J, the gap between germline ends came to 7 bases. Germline CDR1 reads SGHDN; CDR2 reads FVKESK. The CDR3 reads CASSQNPKETQYF. Written as DNA, the CDR3 is TGTGCCAGCAGCCAAAATCCCAAAGAGACCCAGTACTTC. Full variable domain (missing parts from reference TRBV14 and TRBJ2-5): EAGVTQFPSHSVIEKGQTVTLRCDPISGHDNLYWYRRVMGKEIKFLLHFVKESKQDESGMPNNRFLAERTGGTYSTLKVQPAELEDSGVYFCASSQNPKETQYFGPGTRLLVL.

The table lists this clonotype with a count of one. The rearrangement uses TRBV5-1 and TRBJ2-4; unclear D gene. This CDR3 is 17 amino acids long. From germline, CDR1 is SGHRS and CDR2 YFSETQ. V lost 4 bases to trimming and J lost 0 bases, with 17 bases between them. The CDR3 DNA is TGCGCCAGCAGCGCGGACCCCGTACCGGTAGCCAAAAACATTCAGTACTTC. Encoded protein: CASSADPVPVAKNIQYF.

The chain is built from TRBV7-6 and TRBJ2-1; 12 nucleotides line up with TRBD2. The CDR3 has 20 residues. The germline gives CDR1 SGHVS, CDR2 FNYEAQ. V was clipped by 1 base and J by 3 bases; unmatched bases: 13. This CDR3 is CASSLEGRGLAGIVYNEQFF. As DNA, the CDR3 is TGTGCCAGCAGCTTAGAGGGGAGGGGACTAGCGGGCATAGTCTACAATGAGCAGTTCTTC.

The table lists this clonotype with a few counts. The J gene is TRBJ1-5, the V gene TRBV7-2; D is uncertain. The germline V and J ends were trimmed by 3 bases and 8 bases, with 14 bases remaining between them. The germline V gene encodes CDR1 SGHTA and CDR2 FQGNSA. CDR3 size: 14 residues. The CDR3 here is CASSFRRAGEPQHF. The CDR3 region has the DNA TGTGCCAGCAGCTTCAGACGGGCCGGGGAGCCCCAGCATTTT.

Worth noting for this clonotype: Its ends do not fully match the called genes, so a read error is possible. J is TRBJ2-5 and V is TRBV27; D is possibly TRBD1 (5 bases). This CDR3 region has 16 residues. CDR1 MNHEY and CDR2 SMNVEV come from the germline V gene (reference sequence). The CDR3: CAGSPPDSTFQETQYF. The CDR3 DNA reads as TGTGCCGGCAGCCCTCCCGACAGCACATTCCAAGAGACCCAGTACTTC.

This clonotype appeared many times. This rearrangement joins TRBV7-2 to TRBJ1-1; 7 nucleotides match TRBD1. The V gene's germline CDR1 is SGHTA and CDR2 FQGNSA. The trim removed 5 bases at V and 5 bases at J, leaving 11 bases unmatched. This CDR3 region has 15 residues. The CDR3 sequence is CASSLARGIRTEAFF. The CDR3 coding sequence is TGTGCCAGCAGCCTCGCCAGGGGGATACGGACTGAAGCTTTCTTT.

This chain connects TRBV5-1 to TRBJ2-3; 7 bases fit TRBD1. Germline V gene data show CDR1 as SGHRS and CDR2 as YFSETQ. The CDR3 is made up of 14 amino acids. The V gene end was trimmed by 4 bases and the J gene end by 2 bases; junction bases not matched to a gene: 4. In DNA form, the CDR3 reads TGCGCCAGCAGCCTCGGGACAGACACAGATACGCAGTATTTT. Residues: CASSLGTDTDTQYF.

The V and J genes are TRBV7-9 and TRBJ1-1; D ambiguous. Trimming took 0 bases from V and 0 from J, leaving 8 bases between them. The CDR3 has 15 amino acids. CDR1 and CDR2 (germline): SEHNR, FQNEAQ (reference sequence). CDR3 sequence reads: CASSLAKPMNTEAFF. The CDR3 nucleotides read TGTGCCAGCAGCTTAGCCAAGCCCATGAACACTGAAGCTTTCTTT.